Sequencing of this T cell receptor beta chain was carried out in a study of CD4+ T cells in melanoma. General observations from the study: A reported correlation linked neoantigen-specific CD4+ T cells to CD8+, macrophage and B cell function.

Comment on this clone: Its matching antigen is unknown.

The CDR3 consists of 15 residues. Germline V gene lookup returns CDR1 SGHTA and CDR2 FQGNSA. Trimming took 1 base from V and 3 from J, leaving 12 bases between them. Data came from immunoSEQ multiplex PCR; TCRdb stores just in-frame clones and leaves some out. This sample has about 140,000 clones, with about 90% found just once. The origin of this receptor is a human donor with melanoma. This chain uses TRBV7-2 with TRBJ1-1; D is ambiguous. As DNA, the CDR3 is TGTGCCAGCAGCTTAGTAGGAATTAGGGACACTGAAGCTTTCTTT. It is translated as CASSLVGIRDTEAFF.